A single sample gave rise to the 14 T cell receptor beta chains below, sequenced in a study of technical replicates of blood from a handful of donors. Some clones are missing from TCRdb's copy, which holds only in-frame ones; the method was immunoSEQ multiplex PCR. The table shows 65,000 to 80,000 clones, with almost 99% occurring only once. The sample was T cells isolated from PBMCs. The receptors originated from a human donor in good health.

The chain combines TRBV7-9 with TRBJ2-3; D may be TRBD1 (6 bases). With 5 bases removed from V and 0 bases from J, the gap between germline ends came to 12 bases. The CDR3 consists of 15 residues. Germline loops: CDR1 SEHNR, CDR2 FQNEAQ (reference sequence). In nucleotides, the CDR3 is TGTGCCAGCAGCGGTAGGGGGATAAGCACAGATACGCAGTATTTT. Its protein product is CASSGRGISTDTQYF. The whole variable domain, filled in from reference TRBV7-9 and TRBJ2-3, reads DTGVSQNPRHKITKRGQNVTFRCDPISEHNRLYWYRQTLGQGPEFLTYFQNEAQLEKSRLLSDRFSAERPKGSFSTLEIQRTEQGDSAMYLCASSGRGISTDTQYFGPGTRLTVL.

Concerning this clone itself: A read error may account for a junction end that differs from germline. The V and J genes are TRBV7-7 and TRBJ2-2; the D is unclear. This CDR3 contains 16 residues. The V gene's germline CDR1 is SSHAT and CDR2 FNYEAQ (reference sequence). The CDR3 nucleotides are TGTGCTAGCAGCTTAGCAAGTAGTGCGCGAACCGGGGAGCTGTTTTTT. Amino acid sequence: CASSLASSARTGELFF.

CDR3: CASSANRERDGYTF. CDR3 sequence (DNA): TGTGCCAGCAGTGCCAACAGGGAACGGGATGGCTACACCTTC. This sequence joins TRBV2 and TRBJ1-2, with a weak D call TRBD1 (6 bases). The V and J ends lost 4 bases and 6 bases respectively, with 15 bases between them. Germline assignment: CDR1 SNHLY and CDR2 FYNNEI. This CDR3 comprises 14 residues.

V and J are TRBV11-2 and TRBJ2-4, with 15 bases lining up with TRBD2. Germline CDR1 and CDR2: SGHAT and FQNNGV. V was pared by 6 bases and J by 0 bases, with 3 bases of the junction left unmatched. CDR3 length: 17 residues. CDR3 sequence: CASRGLAGGLAKNIQYF. In DNA, the CDR3 is TGTGCCAGCAGAGGACTAGCGGGAGGGTTAGCCAAAAACATTCAGTACTTC. Full variable domain (remainder filled in from reference TRBV11-2 and TRBJ2-4): EAGVAQSPRYKIIEKRQSVAFWCNPISGHATLYWYQQILGQGPKLLIQFQNNGVVDDSQLPKDRFSAERLKGVDSTLKIQPAKLEDSAVYLCASRGLAGGLAKNIQYFGAGTRLSVL.

This clone appeared a single time. In DNA, the CDR3 is TGTGCCAGCAGCTTACCTACTAGCGGAGTCCAAGAGACCCAGTACTTC. As protein: CASSLPTSGVQETQYF. The V gene is TRBV7-6, the J gene TRBJ2-5; TRBD2 aligns across 8 bases. This CDR3 is 16 amino acids long. The germline V gene has CDR1 SGHVS and CDR2 FNYEAQ. V gave up 2 bases and J gave up 1 base; unmatched junction bases: 6.

This rearrangement joins TRBV13 to TRBJ2-1; D is possibly TRBD2 (6 bases). Trimming stripped 5 bases from V and 2 bases from J, with 13 bases between. Germline CDR1 and CDR2: PRHDT and FYEKMQ (reference sequence). The CDR3 spans 15 residues. This CDR3 is CASSPPWEAYNEQFF. In DNA form, the CDR3 reads TGTGCCAGCAGCCCCCCCTGGGAGGCCTACAATGAGCAGTTCTTC.

The chain joins TRBV6-5 to TRBJ1-2; D is unresolved. CDR3 length: 16 amino acids. Germline loops: CDR1 MNHEY, CDR2 SVGAGI. V lost 0 bases to trimming and J lost 4 bases, with 15 bases between them. For the CDR3, the DNA is TGTGCCAGCAGTTACTCGTTCGCCAGTTCGGGCTATGGCTACACCTTC. It codes for CASSYSFASSGYGYTF.

This clone showed up just once. V is TRBV10-2 and J is TRBJ1-2; D is unresolved. Trimming took 3 bases from V and 5 from J, leaving 7 bases between them. This CDR3 is 12 amino acids long. Germline-derived CDR1 and CDR2 are WSHSY and SAAADI. The CDR3 is CASSDSTYGYTF. The CDR3 region has the DNA TGCGCCAGCAGTGATTCGACTTATGGCTACACCTTC.

DNA for the CDR3: TGTGCCAGTAGCTTAGGACAGAGCTACGAGCAGTACTTC. Translating gives CASSLGQSYEQYF. This rearrangement joins TRBV19 to TRBJ2-7, with D perhaps matching TRBD1 (6 bases). The CDR3 has 13 residues. CDR1 is LNHDA and CDR2 is SQIVND in the germline V gene (reference sequence). Trimming shortened V by 6 bases and J by 3 bases, and 12 bases separated the two germline ends.

The V gene is TRBV29-1, the J gene TRBJ1-1, with D possibly TRBD1 on 5 matching bases. This CDR3 is built from 13 residues. The germline V gene encodes CDR1 SQVTM and CDR2 ANQGSEA. V lost 5 bases and J 1 base, leaving 11 bases between the germline ends. CDR3 sequence (DNA): TGCAGCGTTTCTCGGCAGGGGAACACTGAAGCTTTCTTT. Translating it yields CSVSRQGNTEAFF.

The rearrangement links TRBV4-3 to TRBJ1-1; maybe TRBD1 (5 bases). This CDR3 contains 14 residues. Germline V gene sequence: CDR1 LGHNA, CDR2 YSLEER. V lost 2 bases and J 2 bases, leaving 9 bases between the germline ends. CDR3 in amino acids: CASSQNQGNTEAFF. CDR3 DNA: TGCGCCAGCAGCCAAAATCAGGGTAACACTGAAGCTTTCTTT.

This chain uses TRBV5-4 with TRBJ2-6; D is possibly TRBD1 (6 bases). The V and J ends lost 4 bases and 3 bases respectively, with 11 bases between them. This CDR3 is built from 15 residues. Germline lookup yields CDR1 SGHNT and CDR2 YYREEE (reference sequence). The CDR3 DNA sequence: TGTGCCAGCAGCATACAGGGCGGTGGGGCCAACGTCCTGACTTTC. Protein: CASSIQGGGANVLTF. The full variable domain, with the rest looked up from reference TRBV5-4 and TRBJ2-6, is ETGVTQSPTHLIKTRGQQVTLRCSSQSGHNTVSWYQQALGQGPQFIFQYYREEENGRGNFPPRFSGLQFPNYSSELNVNALELDDSALYLCASSIQGGGANVLTFGAGSRLTVL.

The chain uses TRBV2 and TRBJ2-2, with D perhaps TRBD2 (6 bases). Germline CDR1 is SNHLY and CDR2 is FYNNEI. V lost 6 bases and J 2 bases, leaving 13 bases between the germline ends. There are 15 residues in the CDR3. The chain's CDR3 is CASRARDLNTGELFF. CDR3 nucleotide sequence: TGTGCCAGCAGGGCGCGGGACCTTAACACCGGGGAGCTGTTTTTT.

The CDR3 nucleotides read TGTGCCAGCTCACCCAGGGGCGGGGGCCAAGAGACCCAGTACTTC. Translated, it gives CASSPRGGGQETQYF. The V and J genes are TRBV18 and TRBJ2-5; D may be TRBD2 (7 bases). Germline loops: CDR1 KGHSH, CDR2 LQKENI. Trimming removed 3 bases from V and 1 base from J, with 12 bases in between. The CDR3 is 15 residues long.